Listed here are 14 T cell receptor beta chains from one sample, sequenced in a study of blood T cell repertoires in COVID-19. Generated by immunoSEQ multiplex PCR, the TCRdb table keeps only in-frame clones and is missing some. The profile shows about 260,000 clones, more than 80% of them singletons. The material sequenced was PBMCs or T cells enriched from blood (not recorded which). Receptors originate from a man aged 50-59 years who had been exposed to COVID-19.

The chain recombines TRBV5-1 with TRBJ2-5; no clear D. The CDR3 runs 11 residues. V gave up 4 bases and J gave up 2 bases, with 3 bases separating them. From germline, CDR1 is SGHRS and CDR2 YFSETQ. The CDR3 loop reads CASSHQETQYF. DNA for the CDR3: TGCGCCAGCAGCCATCAAGAGACCCAGTACTTC.

CDR3: CASSPGTSSYEQYV. The CDR3, as DNA: TGTGCCAGCTCCCCCGGGACTAGCTCCTACGAGCAGTACGTC. The chain links TRBV18 to TRBJ2-7, with TRBD2 matching over 8 bases. There are 14 residues in the CDR3. V was pared by 6 bases and J by 0 bases, with 4 bases of the junction left unmatched. Looked up from germline, CDR1 is KGHSH and CDR2 is LQKENI.

The chain employs TRBV9 and TRBJ1-5; D call uncertain. CDR3 length: 15 amino acids. Between the trimmed V and J ends, which lost 0 bases and 6 bases, there was a span of 13 bases. Germline V gene lookup returns CDR1 SGDLS and CDR2 YYNGEE. The CDR3 bases are TGTGCCAGCAGCGTAGGGCCCTTGGGCACTCAGCCCCAGCATTTT. This encodes CASSVGPLGTQPQHF.

The sample holds a few counts of this clone. This chain links TRBV10-3 with TRBJ1-4, with D maybe TRBD1 (5 bases). The length of the CDR3 is 12 residues. Germline V gene sequence: CDR1 ENHRY, CDR2 SYGVKD. The V end lost 4 bases, the J end lost 8 bases, and 8 bases lay between the germline ends. CDR3 nucleotides: TGTGCCATCAGTGCACAGGAGGAAAAACTGTTTTTT. This sequence encodes CAISAQEEKLFF.

The V gene is TRBV15, the J gene TRBJ1-1; TRBD1 aligns across 8 bases. Per germline, CDR1 LNHNV and CDR2 YYDKDF (reference sequence). The CDR3 extends over 13 amino acids. The V gene end was trimmed by 2 bases and the J gene end by 10 bases; junction bases not matched to a gene: 6. In DNA form, the CDR3 reads TGTGCCACCAGCAGACCTGGACAGGGTGGAGCTTTCTTT. As protein: CATSRPGQGGAFF. Full variable domain (rest looked up from reference TRBV15 and TRBJ1-1): DAMVIQNPRYQVTQFGKPVTLSCSQTLNHNVMYWYQQKSSQAPKLLFHYYDKDFNNEADTPDNFQSRRPNTSFCFLDIRSPGLGDTAMYLCATSRPGQGGAFFGQGTRLTVV.

The chain couples TRBV19 to TRBJ1-2; 9 bases are a match to TRBD1. The germline CDR1 and CDR2 sequences are LNHDA and SQIVND (reference sequence). The CDR3 spans 12 residues. Trimming removed 4 bases from V and 7 bases from J; junction bases left unmatched: 1. The CDR3 coding sequence is TGTGCCAGTAGTAAGGGACAGGGTGGCTACACCTTC. Translated, it gives CASSKGQGGYTF.

V gene TRBV5-1 combines with J gene TRBJ2-7; D is uncertain. From germline, CDR1 is SGHRS and CDR2 YFSETQ. This CDR3 region has 14 residues. Trimming took 4 bases from V and 1 from J, leaving 12 bases between them. The CDR3 nucleotides are TGCGCCAGCAGCAACCCGCAGTCGTCCTACGAGCAGTACTTC. It encodes CASSNPQSSYEQYF.

The chain joins TRBV19 to TRBJ1-3, with D hard to call. CDR1 LNHDA and CDR2 SQIVND come from the germline V gene (reference sequence). The CDR3 is made up of 17 amino acids. V lost 3 bases and J 0 bases, leaving 15 bases between the germline ends. CDR3 sequence: CASSMATPHLSGNTIYF. Written as DNA, the CDR3 is TGTGCCAGTAGTATGGCGACACCACACCTCTCTGGAAACACCATATATTTT. The complete variable domain, with remaining parts taken from reference TRBV19 and TRBJ1-3, reads DGGITQSPKYLFRKEGQNVTLSCEQNLNHDAMYWYRQDPGQGLRLIYYSQIVNDFQKGDIAEGYSVSREKKESFPLTVTSAQKNPTAFYLCASSMATPHLSGNTIYFGEGSWLTVV.

This chain's CDR3 is CATSDLQGQPQHF. CDR3 DNA sequence: TGTGCCACCAGTGATTTGCAGGGTCAGCCCCAGCATTTT. The chain links TRBV24-1 to TRBJ1-5, with D possibly being TRBD1 (5 bases). Trimming pared 0 bases from V and 6 bases from J, leaving 5 bases between. CDR3 length: 13 residues. In germline, CDR1 is KGHDR, CDR2 SFDVKD.

The chain employs TRBV9 and TRBJ2-3; D uncertain. Germline CDR1 and CDR2: SGDLS and YYNGEE. The germline V and J ends were trimmed by 7 bases and 2 bases, with 11 bases remaining between them. The CDR3 is made up of 13 amino acids. This CDR3 is CASALVHTDTQYF. For the CDR3, the DNA is TGTGCCAGCGCACTCGTCCACACAGATACGCAGTATTTT.

The chain recombines TRBV12-3 or TRBV12-4 with TRBJ2-7, with a weak D call TRBD1 (6 bases). The CDR3 totals 12 residues. V was cut by 5 bases and J by 3 bases, with 8 bases left in between. The CDR3 loop is CASSKQGYEQYV. CDR3 sequence (DNA): TGTGCCAGCAGTAAACAGGGCTACGAGCAGTACGTC.

The gene calls are TRBV3-1 (or the pseudogene TRBV3-2) and TRBJ2-1; tentative D call: TRBD2 (5 bases). Trimming pared 4 bases from V and 3 bases from J, leaving 16 bases between. CDR1 LGHDT and CDR2 YNNKEL come from the germline V gene (reference sequence). This CDR3 spans 16 amino acids. Here the CDR3 reads CASSPSSITHYNEQFF. The CDR3, as DNA: TGTGCCAGCAGCCCTAGCAGCATAACCCACTACAATGAGCAGTTCTTC.

This chain joins TRBV7-9 and TRBJ2-4; 11 nucleotides agree with TRBD1. There are 16 residues in the CDR3. Germline loops: CDR1 SEHNR, CDR2 FQNEAQ (reference sequence). The V and J ends lost 5 bases and 3 bases, in that order; junction bases with no gene match: 6. CDR3 sequence reads: CASSLGTGGGKNIQYF. The CDR3 nucleotides read TGTGCCAGCAGCCTGGGGACAGGGGGAGGCAAAAACATTCAGTACTTC.

V is TRBV2 and J is TRBJ1-6; 9 bases match TRBD1. Germline values: CDR1 SNHLY, CDR2 FYNNEI. This CDR3 comprises 16 residues. The CDR3 DNA is TGTGCTATAGGAGGACAGGGGAGCTCCTATAATTCACCCCTCCACTTT. Its protein is CAIGGQGSSYNSPLHF.